The T cell receptor (beta chain) under discussion was sequenced for a study of PD-L1 blockade in urothelial cancer. Looking at the study overall: Anywhere from 0 to 3 prior chemotherapy regimens had been received by patients.

Documented time point: pretreatment peripheral blood. Locally advanced or metastatic urothelial carcinoma affected the patients. This clone was seen a single time. Its target is unknown. Every PCR received spiked-in synthetic TCR analog templates. Assay used: immunoSEQ multiplex PCR; TCRdb lists only in-frame clones, some missing. The data show fewer than 95,000 clones, 65% to 85% seen once. The study, taken as a whole, reports: Patients with durable benefit had greater blood expansion of tumor-associated TCR clones 3 weeks into treatment.

The ends lost 0 bases at V and 7 bases at J; junction bases unmatched: 5. This CDR3 has 16 residues. Germline CDR1 is SGHRS and CDR2 is YFSETQ. Specimen: PBMCs, collected around atezolizumab (anti-PD-L1) treatment. The chain employs TRBV5-1 and TRBJ2-1, with 12 bases that match TRBD2. The clonotype comes from a man aged 60 to 75 with urothelial cancer. The CDR3 here is CASSLGLAGGRNEQFF. DNA of the CDR3: TGCGCCAGCAGCTTGGGGCTAGCGGGAGGGAGGAATGAGCAGTTCTTC. Full variable domain (outside the CDR3, taken from reference TRBV5-1 and TRBJ2-1): KAGVTQTPRYLIKTRGQQVTLSCSPISGHRSVSWYQQTPGQGLQFLFEYFSETQRNKGNFPGRFSGRQFSNSRSEMNVSTLELGDSALYLCASSLGLAGGRNEQFFGPGTRLTVL.